Below, 5 T cell receptor beta chains from the same sample are listed, as sequenced in a study of tumor-infiltrating lymphocytes in oesophageal squamous cell carcinoma. TCRdb reanalysed the PCR reads using MiXCR and keeps one entry per CDR3 protein. The sample yields approximately 21,000 distinct CDR3 sequences, more than 30% seen once. The sample taken for sequencing was esophageal tumor tissue. The receptor set was obtained from a male donor with esophageal squamous cell carcinoma.

This clonotype was observed many times. The rearrangement links TRBV6-1 to TRBJ1-1, with TRBD1 matching over 9 bases. The V gene's germline CDR1 is MNHNS and CDR2 SASEGT. The CDR3 runs to 14 residues. The trim removed 5 bases at V and 3 bases at J, leaving 4 bases unmatched. CDR3 protein: CASSPGQGYTEAFF. In DNA form, the CDR3 reads TGTGCCAGCAGTCCCGGACAGGGGTACACTGAAGCTTTCTTT.

This rearrangement joins TRBV18 to TRBJ2-2; TRBD1 agrees at 8 bases. The ends lost 5 bases at V and 4 bases at J; junction bases unmatched: 6. The CDR3 covers 15 residues. Germline CDR1 KGHSH, CDR2 LQKENI. Here the CDR3 DNA reads TGTGCCAGCTCATCGACAGGGGAGGCCACCGGGGAGCTGTTTTTT. It specifies CASSSTGEATGELFF.

About this clonotype itself: A read error may explain this, as a much larger clone is one base away. The chain has TRBV20-1 and TRBJ1-5; D not certain. This CDR3 is built from 16 residues. Germline lookup yields CDR1 DFQATT and CDR2 SNEGSKA (reference sequence). The CDR3 loop is CSATSMRVGRNKPQHF. The CDR3 DNA is TGCAGTGCTACCTCTATGCGGGTTGGACGCAATAAGCCCCAGCATTTT.

V is TRBV7-6 and J is TRBJ2-2; D gene uncertain. The germline gives CDR1 SGHVS, CDR2 FNYEAQ. Trimming took off 4 bases at V and 1 base at J, with 19 bases between the two ends. This CDR3 is built from 18 residues. CDR3 DNA sequence: TGTGCCAGCAGCTCAAGGGCCAAAGGAGAGGTGAACACCGGGGAGCTGTTTTTT. Amino acids: CASSSRAKGEVNTGELFF.

This chain joins TRBV7-8 and TRBJ2-7, with D possibly being TRBD2 (6 bases). The DNA end lines up better with TRBJ2-5; the J call may be wrong. The CDR3 sequence is 14 residues long. Germline-derived CDR1 and CDR2 are SGHVS and FQNEAQ. CDR3 amino acids: CASRKMGGTETQYF. In nucleotides, the CDR3 is TGTGCCAGCCGGAAAATGGGGGGAACAGAGACCCAGTACTTC.